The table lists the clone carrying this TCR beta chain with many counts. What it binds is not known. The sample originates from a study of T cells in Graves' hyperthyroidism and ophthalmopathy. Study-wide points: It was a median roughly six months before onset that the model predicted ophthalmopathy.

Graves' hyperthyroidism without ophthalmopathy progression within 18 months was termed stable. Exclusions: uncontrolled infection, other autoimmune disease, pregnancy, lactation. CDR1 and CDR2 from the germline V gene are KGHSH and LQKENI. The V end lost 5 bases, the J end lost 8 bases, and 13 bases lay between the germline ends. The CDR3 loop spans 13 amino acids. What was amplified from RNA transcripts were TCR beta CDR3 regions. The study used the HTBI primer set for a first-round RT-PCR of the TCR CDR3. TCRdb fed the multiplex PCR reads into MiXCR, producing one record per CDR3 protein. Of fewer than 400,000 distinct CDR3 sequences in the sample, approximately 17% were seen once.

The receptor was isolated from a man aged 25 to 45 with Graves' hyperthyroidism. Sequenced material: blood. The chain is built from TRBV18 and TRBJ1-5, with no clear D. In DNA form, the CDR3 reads TGTGCCAGCTCAAATGGAGAGGGAAAGCCCCAGCATTTT. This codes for CASSNGEGKPQHF. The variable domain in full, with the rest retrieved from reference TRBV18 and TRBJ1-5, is NAGVMQNPRHLVRRRGQEARLRCSPMKGHSHVYWYRQLPEEGLKFMVYLQKENIIDESGMPKERFSAEFPKEGPSILRIQQVVRGDSAAYFCASSNGEGKPQHFGDGTRLSIL.